The 9 T cell receptor beta chains presented below share a single source sample, sequenced in a study of cytomegalovirus exposure and HLA in healthy donors. The PCR had 60 Vbeta and 13 Jbeta primers. TCRdb's table, derived via immunoSEQ multiplex PCR, lists solely in-frame clones and lacks some. This table holds more than 250,000 clones, about 90% found once. Sequencing was done on a sample of PBMCs. These receptors all stem from a woman under 30 in good health and CMV-seronegative.

The rearrangement links TRBV2 to TRBJ1-1; D may be TRBD1 (6 bases). V gave up 5 bases and J gave up 0 bases, with 10 bases separating them. The CDR3 contains 14 residues. Germline-derived CDR1 and CDR2 are SNHLY and FYNNEI. CDR3 bases: TGTGCCAGCAGTCAGGACAGAATGAACACTGAAGCTTTCTTT. It specifies CASSQDRMNTEAFF.

The chain couples TRBV15 to TRBJ1-1, with unresolved D. Trimming shortened V by 7 bases and J by 0 bases, and 9 bases separated the two germline ends. The CDR3 sequence is 13 residues long. Germline CDR1 LNHNV, CDR2 YYDKDF (reference sequence). CDR3 bases: TGTGCCACCACGAGCTCATTGAACACTGAAGCTTTCTTT. This translates into CATTSSLNTEAFF.

A remark on this clone: The same CDR3 can be traced to other DNA sequences in this sample. The rearrangement links TRBV30 to TRBJ1-6; possibly TRBD1 for D (6 bases). V dropped 0 bases and J dropped 9 bases, with 6 bases sitting between them. The germline gives CDR1 GTSNPN, CDR2 SVGIG (reference sequence). The CDR3 runs to 12 residues. CDR3 region: CAWSVQGSPLHF. The DNA of the CDR3 is TGTGCCTGGAGTGTACAGGGTTCACCCCTCCACTTT. Filled out from reference TRBV30 and TRBJ1-6, the complete variable domain reads SQTIHQWPATLVQPVGSPLSLECTVEGTSNPNLYWYRQAAGRGLQLLFYSVGIGQISSEVPQNLSASRPQDRQFILSSKKLLLSDSGFYLCAWSVQGSPLHFGNGTRLTVT.

The V gene is TRBV6-5, the J gene TRBJ2-3, with 13 bases identical to TRBD2. This CDR3 is built from 16 residues. The V segment lost 4 bases and the J segment 4 bases; nucleotides outside the gene matches: 5. CDR1 is MNHEY, CDR2 SVGAGI, per germline. The CDR3, as DNA: TGTGCCAGCAGTTCCATACTAGCGGGGGGGGCAGATACGCAGTATTTT. Its protein is CASSSILAGGADTQYF.

The genes are TRBV9 and TRBJ2-5; 10 bases align to TRBD1. Germline values: CDR1 SGDLS, CDR2 YYNGEE. There are 17 residues in the CDR3. The V and J ends lost 0 bases and 1 base, in that order; junction bases with no gene match: 6. The CDR3 here is CASSVALTGGGQETQYF. CDR3 nucleotides: TGTGCCAGCAGCGTAGCCCTGACAGGGGGCGGCCAAGAGACCCAGTACTTC. Based on the CDR3 plus reference TRBV9 and TRBJ2-5, the full variable domain is DSGVTQTPKHLITATGQRVTLRCSPRSGDLSVYWYQQSLDQGLQFLIQYYNGEERAKGNILERFSAQQFPDLHSELNLSSLELGDSALYFCASSVALTGGGQETQYFGPGTRLLVL.

J is TRBJ1-1 and V is TRBV29-1, with a possible D match to TRBD1 (5 bases). V was cut by 3 bases and J by 11 bases, with 16 bases left in between. The length of the CDR3 is 12 residues. Germline V gene lookup returns CDR1 SQVTM and CDR2 ANQGSEA. CDR3 residues: CSVDRARGVAFF. CDR3 DNA sequence: TGCAGCGTTGACAGGGCACGAGGAGTGGCTTTCTTT.

The chain couples TRBV7-9 to TRBJ1-5; D is unclear. The germline V and J ends were trimmed by 1 base and 5 bases, with 12 bases remaining between them. The CDR3 runs 15 residues. CDR1 and CDR2 from the germline V gene are SEHNR and FQNEAQ (reference sequence). As DNA, the CDR3 is TGTGCCAGCAGCTTAGGGACCGGGAGGGATCAGCCCCAGCATTTT. Encoded protein: CASSLGTGRDQPQHF.

The V call is TRBV2, the J call TRBJ2-7, with no clear D. CDR3 length equals 12 residues. Germline V gives CDR1 SNHLY, CDR2 FYNNEI. V lost 7 bases and J 1 base, leaving 8 bases between the germline ends. DNA for the CDR3: TGTGCCAGCAACTCAGGATCCTACGAGCAGTACTTC. Its translation: CASNSGSYEQYF.

Turning to this clone: Other DNA sequences in the same sample also yield this CDR3. This rearrangement joins TRBV5-1 to TRBJ1-2; a weak D match, TRBD1 (5 bases). Germline-derived CDR1 and CDR2 are SGHRS and YFSETQ. The CDR3 is 15 amino acids. V was shortened by 0 bases and J by 2 bases, with 11 bases between the two germline ends. This CDR3 is CASSLEQGGNYGYTF. The CDR3 DNA sequence: TGCGCCAGCAGCTTGGAGCAGGGCGGCAACTATGGCTACACCTTC.